Listed below are T cell receptor beta chains from one sample, sequenced in a study of shared clonotypes between healthy human individuals. Produced via immunoSEQ multiplex PCR; TCRdb's table is partial and in-frame only. The sample includes millions of clones, 85% to 95% of them seen just once. The material sequenced was naive CD4+ T cells sorted from blood. These receptors were collected from a man aged 18 to 35 in good health. The CDR3 runs from the conserved cysteine through the conserved F or W. The D gene is left open where the match is weak. Clone size is given for some rows only: seen once, a few or many times, or a class if the clone is expanded.

CDR3nt: TGTGCCAGCAGGGAAGAAAGGCGGGGAGAAGATACGCAGTATTTT
CDR3aa: CASREERRGEDTQYF
j_gene: TRBJ2-3
d_gene: -
v_gene: TRBV2
abundance: -

CDR3nt: TGCGCCAGCAGCTTGGGGAGACCGGGACAGGGGTACGAGCAGTACTTC
CDR3aa: CASSLGRPGQGYEQYF
j_gene: TRBJ2-7
d_gene: TRBD1
v_gene: TRBV5-1
abundance: -

CDR3nt: TGCGCCAGCAGCCAGGACAGTGGGACCTACAATGAGCAGTTCTTC
CDR3aa: CASSQDSGTYNEQFF
j_gene: TRBJ2-1
d_gene: -
v_gene: TRBV5-1
abundance: -

CDR3nt: TGTGCCATCAGTATCGGAGGGCTTAGCACAGATACGCAGTATTTT
CDR3aa: CAISIGGLSTDTQYF
j_gene: TRBJ2-3
d_gene: -
v_gene: TRBV10-3
abundance: -

CDR3nt: TGTGCCAGCAGCTTGGGAGGCAAAACGGGCGAGCAGTACTTC
CDR3aa: CASSLGGKTGEQYF
j_gene: TRBJ2-7
d_gene: -
v_gene: TRBV5-6
abundance: -

CDR3nt: TGCGCCAGCAGCCAAACACAGGGGTTCGGGACAGATACGCAGTATTTT
CDR3aa: CASSQTQGFGTDTQYF
j_gene: TRBJ2-3
d_gene: TRBD1
v_gene: TRBV4-1
abundance: -

CDR3nt: TGCGCCAGCAGGGGTCCCCTTTCTGGGGCCAACGTCCTGACTTTC
CDR3aa: CASRGPLSGANVLTF
j_gene: TRBJ2-6
d_gene: -
v_gene: TRBV5-1
abundance: -

CDR3nt: TGCGCCAGCAGCTTGGCAGGGAAGGAGCAAGAGACCCAGTACTTC
CDR3aa: CASSLAGKEQETQYF
j_gene: TRBJ2-5
d_gene: -
v_gene: TRBV5-1
abundance: -

CDR3nt: TGCGCCAGCAGCTCGAACGGACTAGCGGGGTACAATGAGCAGTTCTTC
CDR3aa: CASSSNGLAGYNEQFF
j_gene: TRBJ2-1
d_gene: TRBD2
v_gene: TRBV5-1
abundance: -

CDR3nt: TGTGCCATCAGTGATCGGAGGGCAGATACGCAGTATTTT
CDR3aa: CAISDRRADTQYF
j_gene: TRBJ2-3
d_gene: -
v_gene: TRBV10-3
abundance: -

CDR3nt: TGTGCCAGCAGGGGGGACAGCACCGGGGAGCTGTTTTTT
CDR3aa: CASRGDSTGELFF
j_gene: TRBJ2-2
d_gene: TRBD1
v_gene: TRBV2
abundance: -

CDR3nt: TGTGCCAGCTCACCTGAGTGGGCTTCCTACAATGAGCAGTTCTTC
CDR3aa: CASSPEWASYNEQFF
j_gene: TRBJ2-1
d_gene: -
v_gene: TRBV18
abundance: -

CDR3nt: TGTGCCAGCAGTTTTTACAGGGACTCCTACGAGCAGTACTTC
CDR3aa: CASSFYRDSYEQYF
j_gene: TRBJ2-7
d_gene: -
v_gene: TRBV28
abundance: -

CDR3nt: TGCGCCAGCAGCGCAACGGCGGGGGCCAATGAGCAGTTCTTC
CDR3aa: CASSATAGANEQFF
j_gene: TRBJ2-1
d_gene: -
v_gene: TRBV5-1
abundance: once

CDR3nt: TGTGCCAGCAGTCGGACAGGGTGGATCAATGAGCAGTTCTTC
CDR3aa: CASSRTGWINEQFF
j_gene: TRBJ2-1
d_gene: TRBD1
v_gene: TRBV2
abundance: -

CDR3nt: TGCGCCAGCAGCTTGGCCGTGGCGGGCTCTGGAAACACCATATATTTT
CDR3aa: CASSLAVAGSGNTIYF
j_gene: TRBJ1-3
d_gene: -
v_gene: TRBV5-1
abundance: -

CDR3nt: TGTGCCAGCAGACCCACAGGGGCTGGCGCCTACGAGCAGTACTTC
CDR3aa: CASRPTGAGAYEQYF
j_gene: TRBJ2-7
d_gene: TRBD1
v_gene: TRBV6-5
abundance: once

CDR3nt: TGTGCCTGGAGTGTAACGGGGGGGGCAGGGTATTTT
CDR3aa: CAWSVTGGAGYF
j_gene: TRBJ2-3
d_gene: TRBD2
v_gene: TRBV30
abundance: -

CDR3nt: TGTGCCAGCAGCTTGCGGACAGGGGGCGTAGGGAACTATGGCTACACCTTC
CDR3aa: CASSLRTGGVGNYGYTF
j_gene: TRBJ1-2
d_gene: TRBD1
v_gene: TRBV7-9
abundance: -

CDR3nt: TGTGCCACCAGCACCCAACAGGGATGGACCGGGGAGCTGTTTTTT
CDR3aa: CATSTQQGWTGELFF
j_gene: TRBJ2-2
d_gene: -
v_gene: TRBV15
abundance: -

CDR3nt: TGTGCCGCATGGGCAGGGAGCTCCTACAATGAGCAGTTCTTC
CDR3aa: CAAWAGSSYNEQFF
j_gene: TRBJ2-1
d_gene: -
v_gene: TRBV30
abundance: -

CDR3nt: TGTGCCAGCCGACTAGGCGGGGGGTCCTATAAAGCTTTCTTT
CDR3aa: CASRLGGGSYKAFF
j_gene: TRBJ1-1
d_gene: -
v_gene: TRBV2
abundance: once

CDR3nt: TGTGCCAGCAGGATTGTAGCGGGAGGGTGGGAGCAGTACTTC
CDR3aa: CASRIVAGGWEQYF
j_gene: TRBJ2-7
d_gene: TRBD2
v_gene: TRBV27
abundance: -

CDR3nt: TGTGCCAGCCATCGACCCCGGATGGGCTATGGCTACACCTTC
CDR3aa: CASHRPRMGYGYTF
j_gene: TRBJ1-2
d_gene: -
v_gene: TRBV5-6
abundance: -

CDR3nt: TGCGCCAGCAGCTCTGGACTCACGGGGTACAATGAGCAGTTCTTC
CDR3aa: CASSSGLTGYNEQFF
j_gene: TRBJ2-1
d_gene: -
v_gene: TRBV5-1
abundance: -

CDR3nt: TGTGCCAGCAGCCGGACTAGCGGGATGGGGTTCTTC
CDR3aa: CASSRTSGMGFF
j_gene: TRBJ2-1
d_gene: TRBD2
v_gene: TRBV7-9
abundance: -

CDR3nt: TGTGCCATCAGCTCCCGGGAATCTGAAGCTTTCTTT
CDR3aa: CAISSRESEAFF
j_gene: TRBJ1-1
d_gene: -
v_gene: TRBV10-3
abundance: -

CDR3nt: TGTGCCAGCAGTTCTCTGACTCCAGGGGAAGAGACCCAGTACTTC
CDR3aa: CASSSLTPGEETQYF
j_gene: TRBJ2-5
d_gene: -
v_gene: TRBV28
abundance: once

CDR3nt: TGTGCCAGCAGCTTCATAGCGGGGGGTTACACAGATACGCAGTATTTT
CDR3aa: CASSFIAGGYTDTQYF
j_gene: TRBJ2-3
d_gene: TRBD2
v_gene: TRBV7-9
abundance: -

CDR3nt: TGTGCCAGCAGCCATGGACTAGCGGGAGACAGTTACGAGCAGTACTTC
CDR3aa: CASSHGLAGDSYEQYF
j_gene: TRBJ2-7
d_gene: TRBD2
v_gene: TRBV7-9
abundance: once

CDR3nt: TGTGCCAGCATCTCCGGGGGGAACACTGAAGCTTTCTTT
CDR3aa: CASISGGNTEAFF
j_gene: TRBJ1-1
d_gene: -
v_gene: TRBV28
abundance: -

CDR3nt: TGTGCCAGCAGTGAATCCGGCTACGAGCAGTACTTC
CDR3aa: CASSESGYEQYF
j_gene: TRBJ2-7
d_gene: -
v_gene: TRBV2
abundance: -

CDR3nt: TGTGCCAGCAGCATTGGGGGCCAGAACTACGAGCAGTACTTC
CDR3aa: CASSIGGQNYEQYF
j_gene: TRBJ2-7
d_gene: -
v_gene: TRBV7-9
abundance: once

CDR3nt: TGTGCCAGCAGTGAGGCGAAATCCAGGGGCTACACCTTC
CDR3aa: CASSEAKSRGYTF
j_gene: TRBJ1-2
d_gene: -
v_gene: TRBV6-1
abundance: -

CDR3nt: TGTGCCAGCAGCTTGGTTAGCGGGAGGGCGACAGATACGCAGTATTTT
CDR3aa: CASSLVSGRATDTQYF
j_gene: TRBJ2-3
d_gene: TRBD2
v_gene: TRBV5-4
abundance: -

CDR3nt: TGTGCCAGCTCCCTAAGCGGGCGTCCCTACGAGCAGTACTTC
CDR3aa: CASSLSGRPYEQYF
j_gene: TRBJ2-7
d_gene: -
v_gene: TRBV18
abundance: -

CDR3nt: TGTGCCAGCAGACTCGGGACAGCGAGTAACTATGGCTACACCTTC
CDR3aa: CASRLGTASNYGYTF
j_gene: TRBJ1-2
d_gene: TRBD1
v_gene: TRBV6-1
abundance: -

CDR3nt: TGTGCCAGCAGCCTCCTAGCGGGGGCCTACAATGAGCAGTTCTTC
CDR3aa: CASSLLAGAYNEQFF
j_gene: TRBJ2-1
d_gene: TRBD2
v_gene: TRBV6-6
abundance: -

CDR3nt: TGTGCCAGCAGCTTGGGACAGACTAGCACAGATACGCAGTATTTT
CDR3aa: CASSLGQTSTDTQYF
j_gene: TRBJ2-3
d_gene: TRBD1
v_gene: TRBV7-9
abundance: -

CDR3nt: TGTGCCTGGAGTCTTGGACAGGCTCGCGAGCAGTACTTC
CDR3aa: CAWSLGQAREQYF
j_gene: TRBJ2-7
d_gene: TRBD1
v_gene: TRBV30
abundance: -

CDR3nt: TGTGGGGGGGGCCAGGTCCACGAGCAGTACTTC
CDR3aa: CGGGQVHEQYF
j_gene: TRBJ2-7
d_gene: -
v_gene: TRBV30
abundance: -

CDR3nt: TGTGCCTGGAACAGGGTGCCTGGGGCCAACGTCCTGACTTTC
CDR3aa: CAWNRVPGANVLTF
j_gene: TRBJ2-6
d_gene: -
v_gene: TRBV30
abundance: -

CDR3nt: TGTGCCAGCAGCTTGACACTAGCCAAAAACATTCAGTACTTC
CDR3aa: CASSLTLAKNIQYF
j_gene: TRBJ2-4
d_gene: -
v_gene: TRBV5-5
abundance: -

CDR3nt: TGCGCCAGCAGCTCAGACAGGGGGTATTACGAGCAGTACTTC
CDR3aa: CASSSDRGYYEQYF
j_gene: TRBJ2-7
d_gene: TRBD1
v_gene: TRBV5-1
abundance: -

CDR3nt: TGCAGCGTTGAATTTCCCTTACCTAGCGGGAGGGCCGACAATGAGCAGTTCTTC
CDR3aa: CSVEFPLPSGRADNEQFF
j_gene: TRBJ2-1
d_gene: TRBD2
v_gene: TRBV29-1
abundance: -

CDR3nt: TGTGCCAGCAGGGAAAGACAGGGGGCGGCCAAAAACATTCAGTACTTC
CDR3aa: CASRERQGAAKNIQYF
j_gene: TRBJ2-4
d_gene: TRBD1
v_gene: TRBV2
abundance: -